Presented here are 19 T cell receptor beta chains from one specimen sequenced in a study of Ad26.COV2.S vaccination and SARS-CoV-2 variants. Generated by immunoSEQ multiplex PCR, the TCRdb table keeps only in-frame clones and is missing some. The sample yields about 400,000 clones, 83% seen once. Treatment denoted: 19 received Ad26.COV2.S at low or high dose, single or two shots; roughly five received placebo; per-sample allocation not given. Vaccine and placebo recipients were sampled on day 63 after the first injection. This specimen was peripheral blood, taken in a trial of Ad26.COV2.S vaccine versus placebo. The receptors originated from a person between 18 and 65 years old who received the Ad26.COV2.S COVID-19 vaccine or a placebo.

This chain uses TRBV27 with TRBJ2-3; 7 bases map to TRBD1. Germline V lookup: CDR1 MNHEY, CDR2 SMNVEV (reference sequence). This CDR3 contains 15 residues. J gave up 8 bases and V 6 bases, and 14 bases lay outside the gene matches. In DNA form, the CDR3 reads TGTGCCAGCAGCGAACTCGACAGGGAAGGGAGTACGCAGTATTTT. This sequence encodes CASSELDREGSTQYF.

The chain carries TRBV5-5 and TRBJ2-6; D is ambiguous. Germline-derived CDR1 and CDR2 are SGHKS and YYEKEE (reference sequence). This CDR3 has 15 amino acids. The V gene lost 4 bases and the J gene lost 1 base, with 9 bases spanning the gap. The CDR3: CASSPRPSGANVLTF. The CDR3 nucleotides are TGTGCCAGCAGCCCAAGACCTTCTGGGGCCAACGTCCTGACTTTC. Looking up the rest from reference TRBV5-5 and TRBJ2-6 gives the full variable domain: DAGVTQSPTHLIKTRGQQVTLRCSPISGHKSVSWYQQVLGQGPQFIFQYYEKEERGRGNFPDRFSARQFPNYSSELNVNALLLGDSALYLCASSPRPSGANVLTFGAGSRLTVL.

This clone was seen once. For the CDR3, the DNA is TGTGCCAGCAGCACACAGGTCGTGGAGACCCAGTACTTC. Encoded protein: CASSTQVVETQYF. The chain couples TRBV7-9 to TRBJ2-5, with D possibly TRBD1 on 5 matching bases. Deletions cut 5 bases from V and 5 bases from J, with 12 bases between. Germline values: CDR1 SEHNR, CDR2 FQNEAQ (reference sequence). CDR3 length: 13 amino acids.

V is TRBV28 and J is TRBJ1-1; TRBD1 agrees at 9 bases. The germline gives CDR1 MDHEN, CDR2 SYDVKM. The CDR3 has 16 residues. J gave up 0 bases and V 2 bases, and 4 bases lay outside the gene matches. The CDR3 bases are TGTGCCAGCAGTTTAGGACAGGGGTCCATGAACACTGAAGCTTTCTTT. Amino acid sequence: CASSLGQGSMNTEAFF.

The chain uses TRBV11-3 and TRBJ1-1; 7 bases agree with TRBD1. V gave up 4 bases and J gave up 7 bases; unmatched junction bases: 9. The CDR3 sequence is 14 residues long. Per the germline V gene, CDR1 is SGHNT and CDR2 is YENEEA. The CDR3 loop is CASSSDRTTGEAFF. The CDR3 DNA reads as TGTGCCAGCAGCTCGGACAGGACTACAGGTGAAGCTTTCTTT.

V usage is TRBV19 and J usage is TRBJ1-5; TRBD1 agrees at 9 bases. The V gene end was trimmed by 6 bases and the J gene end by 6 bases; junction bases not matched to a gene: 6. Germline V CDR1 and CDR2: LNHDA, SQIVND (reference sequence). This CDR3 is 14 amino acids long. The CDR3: CASRFRQGGQPQHF. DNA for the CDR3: TGTGCCAGTAGGTTCAGACAGGGGGGTCAGCCCCAGCATTTT.

The CDR3 DNA reads as TGTGCCAGCGGGCGGGGGTCCACTGAAGCTTTCTTT. This sequence encodes CASGRGSTEAFF. The V and J genes are TRBV7-8 and TRBJ1-1; D is perhaps TRBD1 (5 bases). V was shortened by 8 bases and J by 4 bases, with 11 bases between the two germline ends. Per the germline V gene, CDR1 is SGHVS and CDR2 is FQNEAQ. The CDR3 is 12 amino acids.

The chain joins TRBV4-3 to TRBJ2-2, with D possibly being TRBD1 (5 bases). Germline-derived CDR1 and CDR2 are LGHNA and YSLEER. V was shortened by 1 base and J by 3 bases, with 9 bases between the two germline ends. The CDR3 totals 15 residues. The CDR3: CASSQALGHTGELFF. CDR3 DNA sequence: TGCGCCAGCAGCCAAGCCCTGGGGCACACCGGGGAGCTGTTTTTT.

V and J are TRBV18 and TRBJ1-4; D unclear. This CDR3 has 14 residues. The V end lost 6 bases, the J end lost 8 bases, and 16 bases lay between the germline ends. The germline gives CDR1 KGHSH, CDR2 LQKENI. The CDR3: CASSQRQVTEKLFF. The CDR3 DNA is TGTGCCAGCTCCCAGAGGCAGGTAACGGAAAAACTGTTTTTT. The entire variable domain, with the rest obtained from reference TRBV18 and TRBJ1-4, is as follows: NAGVMQNPRHLVRRRGQEARLRCSPMKGHSHVYWYRQLPEEGLKFMVYLQKENIIDESGMPKERFSAEFPKEGPSILRIQQVVRGDSAAYFCASSQRQVTEKLFFGSGTQLSVL.

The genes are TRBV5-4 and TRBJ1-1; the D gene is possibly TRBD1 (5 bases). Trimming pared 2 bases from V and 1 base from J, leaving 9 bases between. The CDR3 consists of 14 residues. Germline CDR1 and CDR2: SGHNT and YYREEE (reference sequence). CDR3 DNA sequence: TGTGCCAGCAGCTTCTTTGGGGGGAACACTGAAGCTTTCTTT. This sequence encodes CASSFFGGNTEAFF. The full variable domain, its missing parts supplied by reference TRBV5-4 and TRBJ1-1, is ETGVTQSPTHLIKTRGQQVTLRCSSQSGHNTVSWYQQALGQGPQFIFQYYREEENGRGNFPPRFSGLQFPNYSSELNVNALELDDSALYLCASSFFGGNTEAFFGQGTRLTVV.

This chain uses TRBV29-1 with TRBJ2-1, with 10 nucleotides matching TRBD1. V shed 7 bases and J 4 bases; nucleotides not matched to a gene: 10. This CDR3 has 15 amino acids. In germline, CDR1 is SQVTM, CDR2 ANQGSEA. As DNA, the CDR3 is TGCAGCGAATTGGGGACAGGGGCCGCATACAATGAGCAGTTCTTC. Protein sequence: CSELGTGAAYNEQFF.

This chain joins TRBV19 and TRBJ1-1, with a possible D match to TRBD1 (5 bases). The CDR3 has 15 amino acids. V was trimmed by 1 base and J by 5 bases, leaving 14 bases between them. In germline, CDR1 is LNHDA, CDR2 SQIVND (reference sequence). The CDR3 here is CASSIGMGGRTEAFF. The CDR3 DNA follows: TGTGCCAGTAGTATAGGAATGGGGGGAAGAACTGAAGCTTTCTTT.

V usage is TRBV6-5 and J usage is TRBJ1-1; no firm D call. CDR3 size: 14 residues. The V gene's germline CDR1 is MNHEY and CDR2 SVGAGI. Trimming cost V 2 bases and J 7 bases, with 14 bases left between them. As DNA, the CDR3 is TGTGCCAGCAGTTACAACGGCCGACGGGGTGAAGCTTTCTTT. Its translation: CASSYNGRRGEAFF.

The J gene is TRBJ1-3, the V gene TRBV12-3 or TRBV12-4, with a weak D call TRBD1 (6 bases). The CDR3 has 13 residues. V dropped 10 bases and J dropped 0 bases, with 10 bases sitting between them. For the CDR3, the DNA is TGTGCCACCGGACAGTCCTCTGGAAACACCATATATTTT. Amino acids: CATGQSSGNTIYF.

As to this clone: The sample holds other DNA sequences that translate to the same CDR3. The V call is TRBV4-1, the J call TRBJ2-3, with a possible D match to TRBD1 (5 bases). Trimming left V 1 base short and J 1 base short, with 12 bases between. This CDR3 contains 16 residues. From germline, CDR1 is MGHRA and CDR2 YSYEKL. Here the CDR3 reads CASSQVQLGGTDTQYF. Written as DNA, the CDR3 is TGCGCCAGCAGCCAAGTGCAGTTAGGGGGCACAGATACGCAGTATTTT.

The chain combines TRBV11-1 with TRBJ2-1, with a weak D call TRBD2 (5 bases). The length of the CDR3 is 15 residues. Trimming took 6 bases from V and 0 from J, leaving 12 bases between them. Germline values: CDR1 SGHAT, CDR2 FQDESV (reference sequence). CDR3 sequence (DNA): TGTGCCAGCAGTCCCCTCGAGGGCTCCTACAATGAGCAGTTCTTC. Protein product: CASSPLEGSYNEQFF.

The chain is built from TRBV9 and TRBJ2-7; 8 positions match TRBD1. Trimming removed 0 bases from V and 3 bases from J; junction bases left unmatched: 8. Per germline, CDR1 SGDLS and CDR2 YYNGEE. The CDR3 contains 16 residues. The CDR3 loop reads CASSVGSRDRYYEQYF. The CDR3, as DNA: TGTGCCAGCAGCGTAGGGTCCCGGGACAGGTACTACGAGCAGTACTTC. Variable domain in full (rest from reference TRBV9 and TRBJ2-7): DSGVTQTPKHLITATGQRVTLRCSPRSGDLSVYWYQQSLDQGLQFLIQYYNGEERAKGNILERFSAQQFPDLHSELNLSSLELGDSALYFCASSVGSRDRYYEQYFGPGTRLTVT.

The CDR3 spells CASISTIPTYEQYF. CDR3 DNA: TGTGCCAGCATCTCTACGATCCCAACCTACGAGCAGTACTTC. V usage is TRBV6-5 and J usage is TRBJ2-7; D gene ambiguous. The V end was cut by 7 bases, the J end by 2 bases, with 15 bases between. CDR1 and CDR2 from the germline V gene are MNHEY and SVGAGI. The CDR3 loop spans 14 amino acids.

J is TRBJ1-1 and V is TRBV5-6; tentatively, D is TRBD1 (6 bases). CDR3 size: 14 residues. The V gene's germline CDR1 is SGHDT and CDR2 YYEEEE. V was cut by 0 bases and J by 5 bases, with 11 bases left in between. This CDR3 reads CASSLAQGFTEAFF. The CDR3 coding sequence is TGTGCCAGCAGCTTGGCACAGGGATTTACTGAAGCTTTCTTT.